The 17 T cell receptor beta chains presented below share a single source sample, sequenced in a study of siplizumab effects on memory and regulatory T cells. Some clones are missing from TCRdb's copy, which holds only in-frame ones; the method was immunoSEQ multiplex PCR. The sample consists of 87,000 or so clones, around 94% of them appearing once. Sequencing was carried out using non-Treg CD4+ T cells sorted from blood. The source of these receptors is a human donor in good health.

J is TRBJ2-3 and V is TRBV10-3, with D tentatively TRBD1 (6 bases). The germline gives CDR1 ENHRY, CDR2 SYGVKD. V was clipped by 4 bases and J by 2 bases, with 13 bases between them. There are 15 residues in the CDR3. The CDR3 nucleotides read TGTGCCATCAGTGCCCAAGGACAGAACACAGATACGCAGTATTTT. Translation: CAISAQGQNTDTQYF.

This clone was seen just once. This rearrangement joins TRBV6-5 to TRBJ2-1, with TRBD2 matching 7 bases. V shed 5 bases and J 6 bases; nucleotides not matched to a gene: 4. Germline CDR1 reads MNHEY; CDR2 reads SVGAGI. This CDR3 region has 13 residues. The CDR3 here is CASSPSGGNEQFF. The CDR3 region has the DNA TGTGCCAGCAGTCCCTCGGGGGGCAATGAGCAGTTCTTC.

The CDR3, as DNA: TGTGCCAGCATCGCCACGGGACTAGCGAACACCGGGGAGCTGTTTTTT. It encodes CASIATGLANTGELFF. V usage is TRBV27 and J usage is TRBJ2-2; TRBD2 agrees at 8 bases. In germline, CDR1 is MNHEY, CDR2 SMNVEV (reference sequence). V lost 7 bases and J lost 0; bases outside the gene matches: 7. The CDR3 has 16 residues.

The CDR3, as DNA: TGTGCCAGCAGCCAAGATGTTCGGGCGGGAGTCCAGGTTACGCAGTATTTT. Protein product: CASSQDVRAGVQVTQYF. The chain couples TRBV4-2 to TRBJ2-3; 7 bases are a match to TRBD2. V gave up 0 bases and J gave up 8 bases; unmatched junction bases: 14. The CDR3 extends over 17 amino acids. Germline V CDR1 and CDR2: LGHNA, YNFKEQ.

V is TRBV15 and J is TRBJ1-1; possibly TRBD1 for D (6 bases). CDR1 and CDR2 from the germline V gene are LNHNV and YYDKDF (reference sequence). V was trimmed by 5 bases and J by 4 bases, leaving 20 bases between them. This CDR3 contains 16 residues. The CDR3 here is CATSPLKTGIPTEAFF. In DNA form, the CDR3 reads TGTGCCACCAGCCCGCTTAAAACAGGGATACCCACTGAAGCTTTCTTT.

J is TRBJ1-4 and V is TRBV7-9, with a weak D call TRBD1 (5 bases). The CDR3 spans 15 residues. The germline V gene encodes CDR1 SEHNR and CDR2 FQNEAQ (reference sequence). The V end lost 4 bases, the J end lost 6 bases, and 15 bases lay between the germline ends. The CDR3 region has the DNA TGTGCCAGCAGCTGGGGCGGCTTTGGGCATGAAAAACTGTTTTTT. It translates to CASSWGGFGHEKLFF.

V gene TRBV25-1 combines with J gene TRBJ2-1; D perhaps matches TRBD2 (6 bases). The germline CDR1 and CDR2 sequences are MGHDK and SYGVNS. The CDR3 contains 15 residues. Trimming took 11 bases from V and 5 from J, leaving 22 bases between them. The CDR3 DNA sequence: TGTGCCCCTCTTAATCGTAGCGGCACTGACAATGAGCAGTTCTTC. Protein: CAPLNRSGTDNEQFF. The whole variable domain, remainder taken from reference TRBV25-1 and TRBJ2-1, is EADIYQTPRYLVIGTGKKITLECSQTMGHDKMYWYQQDPGMELHLIHYSYGVNSTEKGDLSSESTVSRIRTEHFPLTLESARPSHTSQYLCAPLNRSGTDNEQFFGPGTRLTVL.

The chain has TRBV30 and TRBJ2-2, with 12 bases identical to TRBD2. V dropped 3 bases and J dropped 4; count of bases not matched to a gene: 0. The CDR3 totals 14 residues. Looked up from germline, CDR1 is GTSNPN and CDR2 is SVGIG (reference sequence). The CDR3 region is CAWRLAGGTGELFF. Written as DNA, the CDR3 is TGTGCCTGGAGACTAGCGGGAGGCACCGGGGAGCTGTTTTTT.

This sequence joins TRBV30 and TRBJ1-5, with D unclear. The CDR3 has 14 amino acids. Germline-derived CDR1 and CDR2 are GTSNPN and SVGIG (reference sequence). V was pared by 4 bases and J by 0 bases, with 10 bases between. CDR3 sequence reads: CAWTRVNSNQPQHF. DNA for the CDR3: TGTGCCTGGACTCGCGTTAATAGCAATCAGCCCCAGCATTTT. Supplemented by reference TRBV30 and TRBJ1-5, the full variable domain reads SQTIHQWPATLVQPVGSPLSLECTVEGTSNPNLYWYRQAAGRGLQLLFYSVGIGQISSEVPQNLSASRPQDRQFILSSKKLLLSDSGFYLCAWTRVNSNQPQHFGDGTRLSIL.

The rearrangement links TRBV5-6 to TRBJ1-1, with a tentative D call TRBD1 (5 bases). Trimming shortened V by 3 bases and J by 2 bases, and 14 bases separated the two germline ends. The CDR3 consists of 15 residues. From germline, CDR1 is SGHDT and CDR2 YYEEEE. The CDR3 here is CASSSMGRINTEAFF. Here the CDR3 DNA reads TGTGCCAGCAGCTCGATGGGACGGATAAACACTGAAGCTTTCTTT. Drawing the rest from reference TRBV5-6 and TRBJ1-1, the complete variable domain is DAGVTQSPTHLIKTRGQQVTLRCSPKSGHDTVSWYQQALGQGPQFIFQYYEEEERQRGNFPDRFSGHQFPNYSSELNVNALLLGDSALYLCASSSMGRINTEAFFGQGTRLTVV.

The gene calls are TRBV5-1 and TRBJ1-4, with 11 bases fitting TRBD1. The CDR3 loop spans 15 amino acids. Germline CDR1 SGHRS, CDR2 YFSETQ. The V and J ends lost 4 bases and 8 bases, in that order; junction bases with no gene match: 7. The CDR3 DNA reads TGCGCCAGCAGCCCAGGACAGGGGGCAGGAGAAAAACTGTTTTTT. Its protein is CASSPGQGAGEKLFF. Full variable domain (outside the CDR3, taken from reference TRBV5-1 and TRBJ1-4): KAGVTQTPRYLIKTRGQQVTLSCSPISGHRSVSWYQQTPGQGLQFLFEYFSETQRNKGNFPGRFSGRQFSNSRSEMNVSTLELGDSALYLCASSPGQGAGEKLFFGSGTQLSVL.

The J gene is TRBJ1-1, the V gene TRBV18; TRBD1 aligns across 7 bases. Losses at the gene ends were 2 bases for V and 2 bases for J; bases not matched to a gene: 17. CDR1 is KGHSH and CDR2 is LQKENI in the germline V gene. The CDR3 contains 19 residues. DNA of the CDR3: TGTGCCAGCTCACCAGGGCGGGACAGACCCCTTAGGGGTAACACTGAAGCTTTCTTT. Translating gives CASSPGRDRPLRGNTEAFF.

J is TRBJ1-1 and V is TRBV27; unclear D gene. Germline V gene data show CDR1 as MNHEY and CDR2 as SMNVEV (reference sequence). The V and J ends lost 6 bases and 0 bases respectively, with 17 bases between them. The CDR3 runs to 16 residues. The CDR3 spells CASRTRSDFMNTEAFF. The CDR3 region has the DNA TGTGCCAGCAGGACACGGAGCGATTTTATGAACACTGAAGCTTTCTTT.

This rearrangement joins TRBV30 to TRBJ1-1; D might be TRBD1 (6 bases). The germline V and J ends were trimmed by 8 bases and 1 base, with 17 bases remaining between them. Germline V gene sequence: CDR1 GTSNPN, CDR2 SVGIG (reference sequence). This CDR3 has 14 amino acids. The CDR3: CASRGGHSNTEAFF. CDR3 DNA: TGTGCCAGCCGTGGGGGACACTCGAACACTGAAGCTTTCTTT.

This chain links TRBV27 with TRBJ2-5; D is unresolved. Germline CDR1 reads MNHEY; CDR2 reads SMNVEV (reference sequence). Trimming cost V 5 bases and J 1 base, with 20 bases left between them. This CDR3 has 17 amino acids. CDR3 nucleotides: TGTGCCAGCAGTACCCTAAGGACCAGCGAGGCCCAAGAGACCCAGTACTTC. This codes for CASSTLRTSEAQETQYF.

The V call is TRBV30, the J call TRBJ2-7; TRBD1 matches 7 bases. The V and J ends lost 1 base and 3 bases, in that order; junction bases with no gene match: 3. The CDR3 extends over 13 amino acids. The germline V gene encodes CDR1 GTSNPN and CDR2 SVGIG (reference sequence). This chain's CDR3 is CAWSGQGDYEQYF. For the CDR3, the DNA is TGTGCCTGGAGTGGACAGGGAGACTACGAGCAGTACTTC.

The chain employs TRBV14 and TRBJ1-1; tentative D call: TRBD1 (5 bases). From germline, CDR1 is SGHDN and CDR2 FVKESK. The CDR3 runs 13 residues. Trimming shortened V by 4 bases and J by 5 bases, and 11 bases separated the two germline ends. Written as DNA, the CDR3 is TGTGCCAGCAGCCTGTCGGGGGGGACTGAAGCTTTCTTT. Amino acids: CASSLSGGTEAFF. Full variable domain (remainder filled in from reference TRBV14 and TRBJ1-1): EAGVTQFPSHSVIEKGQTVTLRCDPISGHDNLYWYRRVMGKEIKFLLHFVKESKQDESGMPNNRFLAERTGGTYSTLKVQPAELEDSGVYFCASSLSGGTEAFFGQGTRLTVV.